This T cell receptor (beta chain) came from a study of Tregs in tolerant kidney transplant recipients. The assay was immunoSEQ multiplex PCR, and TCRdb's table has in-frame clones only and misses some. This table has fewer than 70,000 clones, around 80% appearing once. The CDR3 covers 22 residues. The germline V gene has CDR1 LNHDA and CDR2 SQIVND (reference sequence). The V and J ends lost 0 bases and 5 bases, in that order; junction bases with no gene match: 16. Unstimulated regulatory T cells (CD4+CD25+CD127-), CD4+CD25- non-regulatory cells, CD4 and CD8 cells were FACS-sorted from thawed PBMCs. Study outcomes and limitations: Findings come from small patient numbers and require larger validation. Activated donor B cell expansion appeared to reveal the most relevant donor-specific TCRbeta repertoire.

Regarding this clone: What it recognizes is unknown.

This chain joins TRBV19 and TRBJ2-1, with 16 bases lining up with TRBD2. The sequencing input was CD4+ T cells from blood. This TCR was recovered from a human donor in good health. The DNA of the CDR3 is TGTGCCAGTAGTATAGATCTATCTCCGGGACTAGCGGGAGGGGGTATCAACAATGAGCAGTTCTTC. It encodes CASSIDLSPGLAGGGINNEQFF. Looking up the rest from reference TRBV19 and TRBJ2-1 gives the full variable domain: DGGITQSPKYLFRKEGQNVTLSCEQNLNHDAMYWYRQDPGQGLRLIYYSQIVNDFQKGDIAEGYSVSREKKESFPLTVTSAQKNPTAFYLCASSIDLSPGLAGGGINNEQFFGPGTRLTVL.